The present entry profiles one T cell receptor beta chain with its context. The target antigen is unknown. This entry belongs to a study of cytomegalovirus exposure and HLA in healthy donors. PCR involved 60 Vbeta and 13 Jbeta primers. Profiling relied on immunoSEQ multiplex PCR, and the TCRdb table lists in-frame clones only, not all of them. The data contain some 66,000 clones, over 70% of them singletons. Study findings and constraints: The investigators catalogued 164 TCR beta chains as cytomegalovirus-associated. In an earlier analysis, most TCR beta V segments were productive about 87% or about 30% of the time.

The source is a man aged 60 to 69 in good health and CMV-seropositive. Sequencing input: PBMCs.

CDR3 nucleotide sequence: TGTGCCAGCAGCTTAGATTCTAGCGCACCCTACGAGCAGTACTTC. Protein product: CASSLDSSAPYEQYF. V usage is TRBV11-3 and J usage is TRBJ2-5, with D tentatively TRBD2 (6 bases). Judging by the DNA end, TRBJ2-7 fits better; the J call may be wrong. Germline V gene data show CDR1 as SGHNT and CDR2 as YENEEA. The CDR3 is made up of 15 amino acids.